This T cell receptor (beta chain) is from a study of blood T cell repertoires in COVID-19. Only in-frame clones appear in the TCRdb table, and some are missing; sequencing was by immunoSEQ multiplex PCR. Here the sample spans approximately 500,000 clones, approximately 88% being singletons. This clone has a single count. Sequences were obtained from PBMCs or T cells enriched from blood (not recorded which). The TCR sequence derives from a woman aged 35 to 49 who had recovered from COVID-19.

CDR3 DNA sequence: TGTGCCAGCAGCTTCGTACCTGCGGGGACCCAGTACTTC. Translation: CASSFVPAGTQYF. This chain uses TRBV5-4 with TRBJ2-5; D is possibly TRBD2 (5 bases). The V gene lost 2 bases and the J gene lost 7 bases, with 12 bases spanning the gap. Germline V gives CDR1 SGHNT, CDR2 YYREEE (reference sequence). The CDR3 loop spans 13 amino acids.